These 28 T cell receptor beta chains were sequenced from one sample in a study of a mutant IDH1 vaccine in newly diagnosed glioma. Time point given: baseline, week 1 (first vaccination visit). Described treatment: pre-vaccination baseline after standard-of-care therapy. Measured with immunoSEQ multiplex PCR; TCRdb has only the in-frame clones, and not every one. The sample has 45,000 to 55,000 clones, approximately 90% seen once. The sequencing used PBMCs, collected from a glioma patient treated with radiotherapy, temozolomide or both. These receptors were taken from a man in his forties with glioma.

This rearrangement joins TRBV27 to TRBJ2-3; D not resolved. CDR3 length equals 12 residues. Trimming removed 6 bases from V and 0 bases from J, with 4 bases in between. Germline V gene sequence: CDR1 MNHEY, CDR2 SMNVEV (reference sequence). Here the CDR3 reads CASSRSTDTQYF. In DNA form, the CDR3 reads TGTGCCAGCAGCCGGAGCACAGATACGCAGTATTTT.

This chain links TRBV5-1 with TRBJ2-3; no clear D. CDR3 size: 12 residues. From germline, CDR1 is SGHRS and CDR2 YFSETQ. V lost 2 bases and J lost 0, with 1 base in between. CDR3 in amino acids: CASSFSTDTQYF. CDR3 nucleotides: TGCGCCAGCAGCTTTAGCACAGATACGCAGTATTTT.

The chain uses TRBV10-3 and TRBJ1-2; a possible D gene is TRBD1 (5 bases). The CDR3 is 16 residues long. Germline V lookup: CDR1 ENHRY, CDR2 SYGVKD. The germline V and J ends were trimmed by 6 bases and 4 bases, with 21 bases remaining between them. The CDR3: CAIRGVSVNAGYGYTF. The DNA for the CDR3 is TGTGCCATCAGGGGGGTAAGCGTCAACGCGGGCTATGGCTACACCTTC.

As DNA, the CDR3 is TGTGCCAGCAGCGTATCAGGGGTCAGCTCCTACGAGCAGTACTTC. Amino acid sequence: CASSVSGVSSYEQYF. The chain is built from TRBV9 and TRBJ2-7, with TRBD1 as a possible D gene (6 bases). CDR3 size: 15 residues. Per germline, CDR1 SGDLS and CDR2 YYNGEE. V was pared by 1 base and J by 0 bases, with 11 bases between.

The chain uses TRBV9 and TRBJ1-4, with a possible D match to TRBD1 (5 bases). CDR3 size: 20 residues. Germline CDR1 SGDLS, CDR2 YYNGEE. V was cut by 4 bases and J by 1 base, with 26 bases left in between. CDR3 loop: CASSSTQGSGWLQTNEKLFF. The CDR3 DNA reads TGTGCCAGCAGCTCAACCCAGGGTTCTGGTTGGTTGCAAACTAATGAAAAACTGTTTTTT.

The gene calls are TRBV28 and TRBJ2-5; D not resolved. The CDR3 is 16 residues long. The V end lost 7 bases, the J end lost 0 bases, and 18 bases lay between the germline ends. Germline CDR1 MDHEN, CDR2 SYDVKM. CDR3 bases: TGTGCCAGCAACCTAAGACATCAACGAAACCAAGAGACCCAGTACTTC. Protein sequence: CASNLRHQRNQETQYF.

This sequence joins TRBV5-6 and TRBJ2-3, with TRBD2 matching over 10 bases. This CDR3 has 16 residues. V was pared by 1 base and J by 1 base, with 3 bases of the junction left unmatched. From germline, CDR1 is SGHDT and CDR2 YYEEEE. CDR3 region: CASSLSGTSGTDTQYF. Written as DNA, the CDR3 is TGTGCCAGCAGCTTGTCCGGGACTAGCGGCACAGATACGCAGTATTTT.

Judged by abundance, this clone is medium-sized. This CDR3 is CASSSRDRGRLSRTGELFF. CDR3 DNA sequence: TGTGCCAGCAGTAGCCGGGACAGGGGGCGTTTGAGTAGGACCGGGGAGCTGTTTTTT. J is TRBJ2-2 and V is TRBV27; TRBD1 matches at 12 bases. The germline gives CDR1 MNHEY, CDR2 SMNVEV (reference sequence). The CDR3 spans 19 residues. The junction had 15 bases not matched to a gene; V was cut back by 5 bases and J by 5 bases.

The chain has TRBV6-6 and TRBJ1-5; 7 positions agree with TRBD1. Germline CDR1 is MNHNY and CDR2 is SVGAGI (reference sequence). The CDR3 runs 16 residues. The junction had 9 bases not matched to a gene; V was cut back by 6 bases and J by 1 base. CDR3 DNA sequence: TGTGCCAGCAGGCCCCAGGAGGGGGCGAGCAATCAGCCCCAGCATTTT. Residues: CASRPQEGASNQPQHF.

The chain joins TRBV4-1 to TRBJ2-7; D ambiguous. Germline values: CDR1 MGHRA, CDR2 YSYEKL. With 1 base removed from V and 0 bases from J, the gap between germline ends came to 10 bases. CDR3 length: 15 amino acids. The CDR3 protein is CASSQVGPLSYEQYF. The CDR3 coding sequence is TGCGCCAGCAGCCAAGTTGGTCCCCTCTCCTACGAGCAGTACTTC.

The chain employs TRBV29-1 and TRBJ2-3, with D tentatively TRBD2 (5 bases). Germline CDR1 and CDR2: SQVTM and ANQGSEA. The ends were cut back, 7 bases at V and 2 bases at J, with 25 bases in the middle. CDR3 length: 17 amino acids. In DNA, the CDR3 is TGCAGCGGCACGGGTCTCCGGGATCTATTCTTCACAGATACGCAGTATTTT. The encoded protein is CSGTGLRDLFFTDTQYF.

The chain joins TRBV5-4 to TRBJ1-4, with D possibly TRBD1 on 5 matching bases. V was clipped by 0 bases and J by 0 bases, with 6 bases between them. CDR3 length: 15 amino acids. CDR1 is SGHNT and CDR2 is YYREEE in the germline V gene (reference sequence). CDR3 residues: CASSLGGTTNEKLFF. Written as DNA, the CDR3 is TGTGCCAGCAGCTTGGGGGGCACAACTAATGAAAAACTGTTTTTT.

V and J are TRBV13 and TRBJ2-5, with a tentative D call TRBD2 (5 bases). CDR1 PRHDT and CDR2 FYEKMQ come from the germline V gene (reference sequence). The CDR3 totals 13 residues. With 7 bases removed from V and 5 bases from J, the gap between germline ends came to 14 bases. The CDR3 loop is CASNWNRGETQYF. The CDR3 DNA sequence: TGTGCCAGCAACTGGAACCGCGGGGAGACCCAGTACTTC.

V and J are TRBV19 and TRBJ1-5; D uncertain. Looked up from germline, CDR1 is LNHDA and CDR2 is SQIVND (reference sequence). Trimming pared 3 bases from V and 4 bases from J, leaving 13 bases between. CDR3 length: 15 residues. CDR3 protein: CASSIMAGGNQPQHF. For the CDR3, the DNA is TGTGCCAGTAGTATTATGGCAGGCGGAAATCAGCCCCAGCATTTT.

The rearrangement uses TRBV7-9 and TRBJ2-5; TRBD1 matches at 7 bases. The CDR3 has 11 amino acids. CDR1 is SEHNR and CDR2 is FQNEAQ in the germline V gene (reference sequence). V dropped 5 bases and J dropped 11; count of bases not matched to a gene: 5. The CDR3 loop reads CASSLRQGQYF. CDR3 coding DNA: TGTGCCAGCAGCCTTCGACAGGGTCAGTACTTC.

The V gene is TRBV18, the J gene TRBJ1-1; D remains unclear. This CDR3 is 14 amino acids long. CDR1 KGHSH and CDR2 LQKENI come from the germline V gene. Deletions cut 2 bases from V and 0 bases from J, with 7 bases between. The CDR3 bases are TGTGCCAGCTCACCAGCCAGGCTGAACACTGAAGCTTTCTTT. It translates to CASSPARLNTEAFF.

The rearrangement joins TRBV21-1 to TRBJ1-5. TRBV21-1 is a pseudogene. The CDR3 totals 14 residues. Written as DNA, the CDR3 is TGTGCCAGCAGCAAAAAGGGCAAAGGCCAGCCCCAGCATTTT. As protein: CASSKKGKGQPQHF.

The chain uses TRBV29-1 and TRBJ2-1, with 7 bases identical to TRBD2. The CDR3 contains 12 residues. The V segment lost 6 bases and the J segment 2 bases; nucleotides outside the gene matches: 1. Germline values: CDR1 SQVTM, CDR2 ANQGSEA. The CDR3 protein is CSVAGPYNEQFF. The CDR3 DNA is TGCAGCGTAGCGGGGCCCTACAATGAGCAGTTCTTC.

The V and J genes are TRBV7-2 and TRBJ2-2; 8 bases line up with TRBD1. This CDR3 comprises 17 residues. Germline lookup yields CDR1 SGHTA and CDR2 FQGNSA. V trimming: 2 bases; J trimming: 3 bases; junction bases outside the gene matches: 8. CDR3 DNA sequence: TGTGCCAGCAGCTTAAGACCGGGACAGGACTACACCGGGGAGCTGTTTTTT. Protein product: CASSLRPGQDYTGELFF.

The chain joins TRBV2 to TRBJ1-2, with D possibly matching TRBD1 (5 bases). The germline gives CDR1 SNHLY, CDR2 FYNNEI. The CDR3 is made up of 14 amino acids. Trimming took 2 bases from V and 4 from J, leaving 11 bases between them. This chain's CDR3 is CASSELGEGYGYTF. The CDR3 region has the DNA TGTGCCAGCAGTGAATTAGGGGAAGGCTATGGCTACACCTTC.

In its sample, this clone was seen once. The chain links TRBV11-3 to TRBJ2-3; the D is unclear. The germline CDR1 and CDR2 sequences are SGHNT and YENEEA. This CDR3 comprises 14 residues. V lost 6 bases and J 0 bases, leaving 10 bases between the germline ends. CDR3: CASSPGPSTDTQYF. The DNA of the CDR3 is TGTGCCAGCAGTCCTGGGCCGAGCACAGATACGCAGTATTTT.

This chain connects TRBV9 to TRBJ2-7, with D perhaps being TRBD1 or TRBD2 (5 bases each). The germline CDR1 and CDR2 sequences are SGDLS and YYNGEE. The CDR3 is 14 residues long. V lost 4 bases to trimming and J lost 5 bases, with 16 bases between them. The CDR3 loop reads CASSKGPPANEQYF. CDR3 in DNA: TGTGCCAGCAGCAAGGGACCGCCGGCCAACGAGCAGTACTTC. The full variable domain, with the rest looked up from reference TRBV9 and TRBJ2-7, is DSGVTQTPKHLITATGQRVTLRCSPRSGDLSVYWYQQSLDQGLQFLIQYYNGEERAKGNILERFSAQQFPDLHSELNLSSLELGDSALYFCASSKGPPANEQYFGPGTRLTVT.

The rearrangement joins TRBV21-1 to TRBJ1-5; the DNA was not used to check the table's D call, TRBD1. TRBV21-1 is tagged as a pseudogene. This CDR3 is 14 amino acids long. The CDR3 sequence is CASPPGQTDQPQHF. The CDR3 coding sequence is TGTGCCAGCCCCCCGGGACAGACTGATCAGCCCCAGCATTTT.

The J gene is TRBJ1-1, the V gene TRBV5-4; 7 bases are shared with TRBD1. The junction had 11 bases not matched to a gene; V was cut back by 3 bases and J by 3 bases. CDR1 and CDR2 from the germline V gene are SGHNT and YYREEE (reference sequence). The CDR3 totals 16 residues. This chain's CDR3 is CASSSGGGGGHTEAFF. For the CDR3, the DNA is TGTGCCAGCAGCTCCGGAGGGGGCGGGGGGCACACTGAAGCTTTCTTT.

The J gene is TRBJ2-5, the V gene TRBV5-1; TRBD2 aligns across 7 bases. The V gene's germline CDR1 is SGHRS and CDR2 YFSETQ. The CDR3 length is 16 residues. J lost 1 base, V lost 1 base, and 7 bases had no gene match. CDR3 DNA sequence: TGCGCCAGCAGCTTGAGGCGGGAGTTGTCCCAAGAGACCCAGTACTTC. Protein sequence: CASSLRRELSQETQYF.

The chain joins TRBV25-1 to TRBJ2-3, with D hard to call. Trimming pared 7 bases from V and 2 bases from J, leaving 13 bases between. CDR3 size: 14 residues. Per germline, CDR1 MGHDK and CDR2 SYGVNS. The CDR3 DNA reads as TGTGCCAGCATGGATCAGAGATTCACAGATACGCAGTATTTT. Protein product: CASMDQRFTDTQYF.

The chain carries TRBV4-3 and TRBJ1-2, with unresolved D. Germline V lookup: CDR1 LGHNA, CDR2 YSLEER. V lost 0 bases to trimming and J lost 2 bases, with 13 bases between them. This CDR3 comprises 16 residues. The CDR3 loop reads CASSQETTGINYGYTF. The CDR3 DNA is TGCGCCAGCAGCCAAGAAACGACGGGGATAAACTATGGCTACACCTTC.

The chain is built from TRBV2 and TRBJ1-4, with D tentatively TRBD1 (5 bases). This CDR3 contains 14 residues. Germline V gives CDR1 SNHLY, CDR2 FYNNEI. V shed 6 bases and J shed 8 bases, with 16 bases lying between them. Written as DNA, the CDR3 is TGTGCCAGCAGGGCCTGGGGGGAAGGGGAAAAACTGTTTTTT. This encodes CASRAWGEGEKLFF.